Listed below are T cell receptor beta chains from one sample, sequenced in a study of shared clonotypes between healthy human individuals. Generated by immunoSEQ multiplex PCR, the TCRdb table keeps only in-frame clones and is missing some. Of about 380,000 clones in the sample, about 97% were seen once. Sequenced: memory CD8+ T cells sorted from blood. Receptor source: a man aged 30 to 45 in good health. CDR3s include the opening cysteine and the closing phenylalanine or tryptophan. A D gene is named only where the DNA matches it firmly. Clone size appears in some rows only: once, few, many, or a class for an expanded clone.

abundance,d_gene,j_gene,v_gene,CDR3aa,CDR3nt
-,-,TRBJ1-2,TRBV28,CASSLDSYGGYTF,TGTGCCAGCAGTTTAGACAGCTACGGGGGCTACACCTTC
-,-,TRBJ1-3,TRBV2,CASSETHSGNTIYF,TGTGCCAGCAGTGAAACCCACTCTGGAAACACCATATATTTT
-,TRBD2,TRBJ2-2,TRBV7-2,CASSLVKGLANTGELFF,TGTGCCAGCAGCTTAGTCAAAGGACTAGCGAACACCGGGGAGCTGTTTTTT
once,-,TRBJ2-7,TRBV5-1,CASSLRGQSDEQYF,TGCGCCAGCAGCTTGCGCGGACAGTCGGACGAGCAGTACTTC
-,-,TRBJ2-5,TRBV2,CASSVGETQYF,TGTGCCAGCAGTGTGGGAGAGACCCAGTACTTC
-,-,TRBJ1-2,TRBV28,CASRNFGGISGYTF,TGTGCCAGCAGGAACTTCGGGGGCATCTCTGGCTACACCTTC
-,-,TRBJ2-1,TRBV5-1,CASSLDRSEQFF,TGCGCCAGCAGCTTGGACAGGAGTGAGCAGTTCTTC
-,-,TRBJ2-7,TRBV10-3,CAISGGPGHSYEQYF,TGTGCCATCAGTGGGGGCCCGGGGCATTCCTACGAGCAGTACTTC
-,-,TRBJ2-1,TRBV5-6,CASSPPVRYNEQFF,TGTGCCAGCAGCCCCCCGGTACGCTACAATGAGCAGTTCTTC
-,-,TRBJ2-4,TRBV5-1,CASSGDKNIQYF,TGCGCCAGCAGCGGGGACAAAAACATTCAGTACTTC
-,TRBD1,TRBJ2-5,TRBV7-2,CASSQGQGETQYF,TGTGCCAGCAGCCAAGGACAGGGGGAGACCCAGTACTTC